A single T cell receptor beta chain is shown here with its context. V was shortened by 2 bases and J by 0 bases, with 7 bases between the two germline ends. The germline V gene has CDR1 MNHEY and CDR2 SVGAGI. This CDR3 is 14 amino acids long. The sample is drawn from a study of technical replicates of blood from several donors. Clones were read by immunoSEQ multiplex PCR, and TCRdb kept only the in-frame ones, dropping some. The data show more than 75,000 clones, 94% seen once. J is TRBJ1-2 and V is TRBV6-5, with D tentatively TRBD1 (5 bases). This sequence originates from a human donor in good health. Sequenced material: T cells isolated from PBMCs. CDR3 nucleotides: TGTGCCAGCAGTTACAGGGGTCCTAACTATGGCTACACCTTC. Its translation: CASSYRGPNYGYTF.